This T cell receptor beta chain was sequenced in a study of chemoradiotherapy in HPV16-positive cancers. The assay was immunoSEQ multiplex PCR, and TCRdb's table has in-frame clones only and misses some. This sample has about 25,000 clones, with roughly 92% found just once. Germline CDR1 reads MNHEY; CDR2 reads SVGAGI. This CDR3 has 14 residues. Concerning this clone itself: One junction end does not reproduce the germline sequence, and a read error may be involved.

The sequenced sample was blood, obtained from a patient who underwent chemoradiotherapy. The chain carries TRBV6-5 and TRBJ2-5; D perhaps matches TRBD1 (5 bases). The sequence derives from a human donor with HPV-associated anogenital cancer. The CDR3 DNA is TGTGCCAGCAGATACTTAATGTCTCAGGGGACCCAGTACTTC. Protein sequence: CASRYLMSQGTQYF.